What follows are 27 T cell receptor beta chains derived from one specimen sequenced in a study of blood T cells in healthy people across ages. A sample-barcoded 5' primer and a J-beta primer mix were used in a second PCR of roughly 6 to 11 cycles. TCRdb redid the calling of the 5' RACE reads with MiXCR, one entry per CDR3 protein. The data contain 450,000 to 650,000 distinct CDR3 sequences, more than 20% of them singletons. This same sample was also part of a study on T cells of mothers and their children.

The sequenced sample consisted of blood. The receptors here all came from a boy aged 5-17 years in good health.

This chain links TRBV3-1 with TRBJ2-1, with 7 bases matching TRBD2. After removal of 1 base from V and 5 bases from J, the junction contained 11 bases not matched to a gene. Germline loops: CDR1 LGHDT, CDR2 YNNKEL (reference sequence). The CDR3 consists of 17 residues. In nucleotides, the CDR3 is TGTGCCAGCAGCCAAGTCCCAGGGCGGGGGAACCACAATGAGCAGTTCTTC. Translating gives CASSQVPGRGNHNEQFF.

CDR3 in amino acids: CASSRAVGNEKLFF. As DNA, the CDR3 is TGTGCCAGCAGTCGGGCAGTGGGTAATGAAAAACTGTTTTTT. The chain links TRBV25-1 to TRBJ1-4; unclear D gene. Germline V lookup: CDR1 MGHDK, CDR2 SYGVNS. This CDR3 contains 14 residues. V lost 5 bases and J lost 4, with 11 bases in between.

The rearrangement links TRBV6-5 to TRBJ1-4; the D is unclear. CDR3 length: 18 amino acids. Trimming removed 2 bases from V and 0 bases from J, with 16 bases in between. From germline, CDR1 is MNHEY and CDR2 SVGAGI. CDR3 sequence reads: CASSYLPRGGATNEKLFF. In nucleotides, the CDR3 is TGTGCCAGCAGTTACCTGCCGCGGGGAGGTGCAACTAATGAAAAACTGTTTTTT.

This chain joins TRBV3-1 and TRBJ1-2; D is ambiguous. V lost 1 base and J 0 bases, leaving 3 bases between the germline ends. Germline V gene sequence: CDR1 LGHDT, CDR2 YNNKEL (reference sequence). This CDR3 is 13 amino acids long. CDR3 amino acids: CASSQGSNYGYTF. Written as DNA, the CDR3 is TGTGCCAGCAGCCAAGGGTCTAACTATGGCTACACCTTC.

The chain couples TRBV10-3 to TRBJ1-6; a possible D gene is TRBD1 (5 bases). This CDR3 has 16 residues. Germline CDR1 ENHRY, CDR2 SYGVKD. Trimming took off 4 bases at V and 9 bases at J, with 19 bases between the two ends. The CDR3 protein is CAISGGTREVGSPLHF. CDR3 nucleotides: TGTGCCATCAGTGGCGGGACCCGGGAAGTCGGTTCACCCCTCCACTTT.

V is TRBV4-3 and J is TRBJ1-4; D remains ambiguous. This CDR3 contains 15 residues. The germline V and J ends were trimmed by 0 bases and 0 bases, with 5 bases remaining between them. CDR1 LGHNA and CDR2 YSLEER come from the germline V gene. Here the CDR3 DNA reads TGCGCCAGCAGCCAAGACCGAGCAACTAATGAAAAACTGTTTTTT. Protein: CASSQDRATNEKLFF.

This clonotype was counted only a few times. The J gene is TRBJ2-7, the V gene TRBV27; 9 positions match TRBD1. Germline CDR1 reads MNHEY; CDR2 reads SMNVEV (reference sequence). With V trimmed by 1 base and J by 5 bases, 6 bases remained unmatched. The CDR3 totals 15 residues. The CDR3 nucleotides are TGTGCCAGCAGTTTATTGGGACAGGGCTTTGACGAGCAGTACTTC. This translates into CASSLLGQGFDEQYF.

This clonotype was recorded a few times. J is TRBJ2-7 and V is TRBV11-2, with TRBD2 matching over 9 bases. CDR3 size: 15 residues. Losses at the gene ends were 4 bases for V and 6 bases for J; bases not matched to a gene: 10. CDR1 and CDR2 from the germline V gene are SGHAT and FQNNGV. The CDR3 sequence is CASSSLAGGPREQYF. The CDR3 DNA reads as TGTGCCAGCAGCTCTCTGGCGGGGGGGCCCCGCGAGCAGTACTTC.

The J gene is TRBJ1-2, the V gene TRBV5-1; D gene unclear. The germline CDR1 and CDR2 sequences are SGHRS and YFSETQ. This CDR3 has 16 residues. V lost 0 bases, J lost 0 bases, and 12 bases lay in between. CDR3 nucleotide sequence: TGCGCCAGCAGCTTGGCCTCAACAGAAGCTAACTATGGCTACACCTTC. This encodes CASSLASTEANYGYTF.

As to this clonotype: Being one base from a much bigger clone, this may be a read error. The rearrangement joins TRBV3-1 to TRBJ2-5, with 8 bases fitting TRBD2. The V gene's germline CDR1 is LGHDT and CDR2 YNNKEL (reference sequence). The CDR3 is 14 amino acids. The CDR3, as DNA: TGTGCCAGCAGCTTTTGGGGGACTAGAGAGGCCCAGTACTTC. This encodes CASSFWGTREAQYF.

This clonotype was counted only a few times. The CDR3 bases are TGTGCCAGCCTCGACTCGGGACAGACATATGGCTACACCTTC. This gives the protein CASLDSGQTYGYTF. V usage is TRBV28 and J usage is TRBJ1-2, with 7 bases matching TRBD1. This CDR3 is built from 14 residues. The V segment lost 8 bases and the J segment 5 bases; nucleotides outside the gene matches: 11. Germline lookup yields CDR1 MDHEN and CDR2 SYDVKM.

The chain couples TRBV5-1 to TRBJ1-4; weak D call: TRBD1 (6 bases). The germline CDR1 and CDR2 sequences are SGHRS and YFSETQ. V was cut by 2 bases and J by 7 bases, with 12 bases left in between. The CDR3 covers 14 residues. The CDR3 is CASSLQGPPEKLFF. The CDR3 DNA reads as TGCGCCAGCAGCTTACAGGGCCCCCCTGAAAAACTGTTTTTT.

This chain uses TRBV18 with TRBJ1-4; D is unclear. Germline loops: CDR1 KGHSH, CDR2 LQKENI. The germline V and J ends were trimmed by 3 bases and 8 bases, with 7 bases remaining between them. The CDR3 spans 12 residues. For the CDR3, the DNA is TGTGCCAGCTCACCGGGGTCCGAAAAACTGTTTTTT. Residues: CASSPGSEKLFF.

This clonotype came up many times. The chain is built from TRBV6-1 and TRBJ2-7, with TRBD1 as a possible D gene (6 bases). Germline V lookup: CDR1 MNHNS, CDR2 SASEGT. V lost 7 bases to trimming and J lost 7 bases, with 20 bases between them. This CDR3 has 14 residues. CDR3 in amino acids: CASIAGDPLGEQYF. The CDR3 region has the DNA TGTGCCAGCATCGCAGGGGACCCTCTCGGGGAGCAGTACTTC.

V is TRBV27 and J is TRBJ2-4; weak D call: TRBD2 (5 bases). V lost 6 bases and J 3 bases, leaving 18 bases between the germline ends. This CDR3 has 16 amino acids. The germline V gene encodes CDR1 MNHEY and CDR2 SMNVEV (reference sequence). This chain's CDR3 is CASRVDKREGKNIQYF. CDR3 coding DNA: TGTGCCAGCAGGGTCGATAAGCGAGAGGGCAAAAACATTCAGTACTTC.

The chain recombines TRBV4-3 with TRBJ1-2; 9 bases fit TRBD1. V was pared by 0 bases and J by 1 base, with 6 bases of the junction left unmatched. The CDR3 length is 17 residues. Germline lookup yields CDR1 LGHNA and CDR2 YSLEER. The CDR3 coding sequence is TGCGCCAGCAGCCAAGATACCCGACAGGGGGTTAACTATGGCTACACCTTC. It translates to CASSQDTRQGVNYGYTF.

The V call is TRBV6-5, the J call TRBJ2-5, with 7 bases fitting TRBD2. Germline values: CDR1 MNHEY, CDR2 SVGAGI. J gave up 9 bases and V 2 bases, and 3 bases lay outside the gene matches. The CDR3 consists of 12 residues. The CDR3, as DNA: TGTGCCAGCAGTTACCCACGGGAGGCCCAGTACTTC. It translates to CASSYPREAQYF.

This clonotype was seen only a few times. The V gene is TRBV7-9, the J gene TRBJ2-5; TRBD2 agrees at 8 bases. Trimming removed 5 bases from V and 4 bases from J; junction bases left unmatched: 9. CDR1 is SEHNR and CDR2 is FQNEAQ in the germline V gene (reference sequence). This CDR3 is 15 amino acids long. CDR3 nucleotide sequence: TGTGCCAGCAGCCTACCAGCGGGAGAGGGAGAGACCCAGTACTTC. Its translation is CASSLPAGEGETQYF.

This clonotype was seen only a few times. The V call is TRBV4-3, the J call TRBJ2-1; D gene uncertain. Looked up from germline, CDR1 is LGHNA and CDR2 is YSLEER. This CDR3 is built from 18 residues. V lost 0 bases to trimming and J lost 6 bases, with 21 bases between them. The CDR3 loop reads CASSQEALGSKGLNEQFF. CDR3 coding DNA: TGCGCCAGCAGCCAAGAAGCGTTGGGGTCAAAAGGGCTCAATGAGCAGTTCTTC.

This chain uses TRBV6-2 or TRBV6-3 with TRBJ2-1, with D maybe TRBD2 (5 bases). CDR1 and CDR2 (germline): MNHEY, SVGEGT. The CDR3 is 13 residues long. Trimming shortened V by 1 base and J by 12 bases, and 13 bases separated the two germline ends. As DNA, the CDR3 is TGTGCCAGCAGTTACTTCCCGGAGGTCGGGCAGTTCTTC. As protein: CASSYFPEVGQFF.

This clonotype was counted many times. This rearrangement joins TRBV20-1 to TRBJ2-3; maybe TRBD2 (6 bases). This CDR3 is 14 amino acids long. Trimming took 2 bases from V and 5 from J, leaving 14 bases between them. Germline V gene sequence: CDR1 DFQATT, CDR2 SNEGSKA (reference sequence). DNA for the CDR3: TGCAGTGCTAGATTGGAGGGAGGATTAGATACGCAGTATTTT. Translated, it gives CSARLEGGLDTQYF.

This clonotype has more than one count but fewer than ten. J is TRBJ1-3 and V is TRBV7-6; D unresolved. V was pared by 3 bases and J by 4 bases, with 13 bases between. The germline V gene encodes CDR1 SGHVS and CDR2 FNYEAQ. The CDR3 spans 15 residues. The CDR3 region has the DNA TGTGCCAGCAGCTTGGGCCCTATGGCCGGAAACACCATATATTTT. It is translated as CASSLGPMAGNTIYF.

This clonotype was seen many times. DNA of the CDR3: TGTGCCAGCAGCTTGGGCGGTCGCTCCTACAATGAGCAGTTCTTC. Protein sequence: CASSLGGRSYNEQFF. J is TRBJ2-1 and V is TRBV12-3 or TRBV12-4; no clear D gene. V shed 6 bases and J shed 0 bases, with 12 bases lying between them. This CDR3 has 15 amino acids.

The genes are TRBV6-6 and TRBJ2-4; either TRBD1 or TRBD2 may supply D (6 bases each). The CDR3 contains 18 residues. Trimming pared 3 bases from V and 4 bases from J, leaving 22 bases between. Germline V gene lookup returns CDR1 MNHNY and CDR2 SVGAGI (reference sequence). The CDR3 loop reads CASSYRTGRGLPKNIQYF. The DNA for the CDR3 is TGTGCCAGCAGTTATCGCACAGGGCGTGGACTACCTAAAAACATTCAGTACTTC.

This clonotype came up a few times. The chain is built from TRBV20-1 and TRBJ2-4; D is unresolved. CDR1 and CDR2 from the germline V gene are DFQATT and SNEGSKA (reference sequence). Trimming took 6 bases from V and 1 from J, leaving 7 bases between them. The CDR3 sequence is 12 residues long. For the CDR3, the DNA is TGCAGTGCCTTTTTGGCCAAAAACATTCAGTACTTC. This translates into CSAFLAKNIQYF.

This clonotype was seen only once. The V gene is TRBV7-8, the J gene TRBJ1-4; TRBD1 aligns across 10 bases. Germline V gene sequence: CDR1 SGHVS, CDR2 FQNEAQ. This CDR3 spans 17 amino acids. V lost 5 bases to trimming and J lost 0 bases; unmatched junction nucleotides: 6. DNA of the CDR3: TGTGCCAGCAGCCGACGACAGGGGGCGCCAACTAATGAAAAACTGTTTTTT. Its translation is CASSRRQGAPTNEKLFF.

J is TRBJ2-5 and V is TRBV2; D may be TRBD1 or TRBD2 (5 bases each). Between the trimmed V and J ends, which lost 6 bases and 1 base, there was a span of 12 bases. This CDR3 comprises 14 residues. The germline V gene has CDR1 SNHLY and CDR2 FYNNEI. The CDR3 coding sequence is TGTGCCAGCAGACGGGACCAAACCCAAGAGACCCAGTACTTC. Encoded protein: CASRRDQTQETQYF.